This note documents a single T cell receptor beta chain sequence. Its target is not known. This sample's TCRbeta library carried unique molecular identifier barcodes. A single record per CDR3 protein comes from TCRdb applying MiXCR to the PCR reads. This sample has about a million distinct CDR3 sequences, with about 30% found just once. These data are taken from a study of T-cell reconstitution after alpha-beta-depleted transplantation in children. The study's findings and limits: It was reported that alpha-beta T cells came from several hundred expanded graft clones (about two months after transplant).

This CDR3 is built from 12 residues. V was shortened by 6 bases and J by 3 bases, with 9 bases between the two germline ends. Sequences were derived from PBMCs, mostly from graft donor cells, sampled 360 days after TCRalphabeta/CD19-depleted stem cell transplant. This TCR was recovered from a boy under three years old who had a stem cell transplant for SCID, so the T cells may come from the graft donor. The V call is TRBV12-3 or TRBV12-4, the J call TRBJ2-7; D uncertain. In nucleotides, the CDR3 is TGTGCCAGCAGGTGGGCCCACTACGAGCAGTACTTC. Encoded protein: CASRWAHYEQYF.